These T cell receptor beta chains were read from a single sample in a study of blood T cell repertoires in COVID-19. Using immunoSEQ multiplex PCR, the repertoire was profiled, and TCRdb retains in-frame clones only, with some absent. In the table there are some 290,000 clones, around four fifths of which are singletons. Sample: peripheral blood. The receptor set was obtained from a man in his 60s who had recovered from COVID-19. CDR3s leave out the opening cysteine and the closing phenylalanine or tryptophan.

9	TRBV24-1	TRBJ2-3	ATSARDTQY
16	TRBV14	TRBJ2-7	ASSQERVRGAGSYEQY
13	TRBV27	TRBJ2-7	ASSSTGVVSYEQY
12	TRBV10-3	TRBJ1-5	AISEGPRVQPQH
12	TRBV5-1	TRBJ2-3	ASGLAGDLDTQY
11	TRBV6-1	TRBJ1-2	ASSEQANYGYT
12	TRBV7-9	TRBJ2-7	ASILDRGVYEQY
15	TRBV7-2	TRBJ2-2	ASSLEYEGLNTGELF
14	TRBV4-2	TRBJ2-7	ASSQDPGTSAPEQY
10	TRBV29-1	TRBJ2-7	SGGQGKYEQY
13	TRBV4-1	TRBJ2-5	ASSQDGRGRETQY